The clone carrying this T cell receptor (beta chain) has just a few counts. Its antigen is as yet unknown. The sample comes from a study of T cell repertoires in cytomegalovirus infection. For the study at large: Well-studied HLA-B-restricted epitopes and recently identified HLA-C-restricted epitopes of CMV were both used in the study. Public TCR beta signatures provided an indication of both CMV infection and a matching HLA type. Study results and caveats: The response measured ex vivo was dominated by TCR beta clonotypes (HLA-C-restricted and CMV-specific). Cumulative public TCR beta family frequency identified carriers of CMV plus the relevant HLA.

TCRdb recomputed calls from the reads with MiXCR, one row per CDR3 protein. The sample records some 350,000 distinct CDR3 sequences, about 35% being singletons. This TCR was recovered from a human donor in good health (CMV status not recorded). Some clones in this sample may be carry-over from other donors' samples. Here the sequenced sample was cultured PBMCs, taken from culture after CMV antigen stimulation.

CDR3 sequence (DNA): TGTGCCAGCAGCTTAGAGCCCCTAAGTTTCTACGAGCAGTACTTC. This sequence encodes CASSLEPLSFYEQYF. The chain joins TRBV7-2 to TRBJ2-7; D not resolved. V lost 1 base, J lost 3 bases, and 13 bases lay in between. The V gene's germline CDR1 is SGHTA and CDR2 FQGNSA. CDR3 length: 15 residues.